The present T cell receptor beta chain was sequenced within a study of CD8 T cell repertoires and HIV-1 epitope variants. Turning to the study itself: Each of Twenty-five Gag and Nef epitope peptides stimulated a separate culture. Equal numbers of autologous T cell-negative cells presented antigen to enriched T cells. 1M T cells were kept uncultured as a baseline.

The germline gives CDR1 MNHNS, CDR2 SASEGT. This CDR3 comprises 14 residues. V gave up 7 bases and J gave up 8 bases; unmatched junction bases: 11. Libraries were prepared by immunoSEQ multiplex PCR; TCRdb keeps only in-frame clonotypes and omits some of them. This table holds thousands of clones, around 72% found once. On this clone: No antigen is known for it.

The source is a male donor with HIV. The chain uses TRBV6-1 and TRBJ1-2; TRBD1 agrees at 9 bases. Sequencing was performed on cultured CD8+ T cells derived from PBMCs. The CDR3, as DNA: TGTGCCAGCATTACACAGGGGGCTTCCGGGGGCTACACCTTC. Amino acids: CASITQGASGGYTF.